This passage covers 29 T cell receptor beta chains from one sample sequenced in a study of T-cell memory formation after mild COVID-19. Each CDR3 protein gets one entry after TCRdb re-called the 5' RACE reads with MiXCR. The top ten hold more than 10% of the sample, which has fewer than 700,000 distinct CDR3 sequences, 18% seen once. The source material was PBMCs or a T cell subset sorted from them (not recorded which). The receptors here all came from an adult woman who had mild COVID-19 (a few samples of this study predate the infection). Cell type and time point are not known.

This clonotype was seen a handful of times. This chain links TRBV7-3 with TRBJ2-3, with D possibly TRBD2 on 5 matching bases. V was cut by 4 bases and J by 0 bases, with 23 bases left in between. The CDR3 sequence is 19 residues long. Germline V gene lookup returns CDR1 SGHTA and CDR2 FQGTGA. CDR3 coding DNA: TGTGCCAGCAGCTCGAAGGGAGCGGCAACCAATCCAAGCACAGATACGCAGTATTTT. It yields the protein CASSSKGAATNPSTDTQYF.

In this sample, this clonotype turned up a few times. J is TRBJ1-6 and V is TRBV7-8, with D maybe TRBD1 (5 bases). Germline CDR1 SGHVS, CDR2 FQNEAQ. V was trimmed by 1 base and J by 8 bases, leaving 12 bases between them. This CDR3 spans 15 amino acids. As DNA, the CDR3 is TGTGCCAGCAGCTTAGAGGCAGGGATGGATTCACCCCTCCACTTT. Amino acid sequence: CASSLEAGMDSPLHF. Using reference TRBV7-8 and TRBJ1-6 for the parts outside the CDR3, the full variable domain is GAGVSQSPRYKVAKRGQDVALRCDPISGHVSLFWYQQALGQGPEFLTYFQNEAQLDKSGLPSDRFFAERPEGSVSTLKIQRTQQEDSAVYLCASSLEAGMDSPLHFGNGTRLTVT.

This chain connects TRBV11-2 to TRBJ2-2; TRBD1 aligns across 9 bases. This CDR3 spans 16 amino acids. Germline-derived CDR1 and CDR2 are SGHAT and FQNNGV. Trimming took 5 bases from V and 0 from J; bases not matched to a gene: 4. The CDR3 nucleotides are TGTGCCAGCAGCCTCGGACAGGGGACGAACACCGGGGAGCTGTTTTTT. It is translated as CASSLGQGTNTGELFF.

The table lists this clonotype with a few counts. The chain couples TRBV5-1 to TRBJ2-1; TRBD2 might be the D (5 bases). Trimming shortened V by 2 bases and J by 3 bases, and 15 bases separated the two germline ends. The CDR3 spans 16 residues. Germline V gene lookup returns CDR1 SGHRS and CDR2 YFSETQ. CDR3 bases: TGCGCCAGCAGCTTAGGTATGAGCGGCAACTACAATGAGCAGTTCTTC. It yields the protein CASSLGMSGNYNEQFF.

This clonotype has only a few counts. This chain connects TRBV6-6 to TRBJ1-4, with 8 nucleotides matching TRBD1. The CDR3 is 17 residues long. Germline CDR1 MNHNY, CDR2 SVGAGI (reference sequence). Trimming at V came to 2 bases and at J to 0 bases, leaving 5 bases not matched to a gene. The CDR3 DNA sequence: TGTGCCAGCAGTTACGGGACAGGAAGTACAACTAATGAAAAACTGTTTTTT. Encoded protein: CASSYGTGSTTNEKLFF.

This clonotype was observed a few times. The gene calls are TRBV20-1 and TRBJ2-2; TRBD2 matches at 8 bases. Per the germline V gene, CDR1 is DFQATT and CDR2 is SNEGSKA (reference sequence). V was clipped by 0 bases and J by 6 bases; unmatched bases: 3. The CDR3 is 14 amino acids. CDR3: CSAREGAGAGELFF. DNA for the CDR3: TGCAGTGCTAGAGAGGGAGCGGGAGCCGGGGAGCTGTTTTTT.

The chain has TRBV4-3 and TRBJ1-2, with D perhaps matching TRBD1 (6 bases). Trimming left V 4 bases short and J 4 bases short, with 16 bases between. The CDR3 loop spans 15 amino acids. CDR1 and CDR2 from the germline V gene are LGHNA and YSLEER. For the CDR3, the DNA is TGCGCCAGCAGCCCCAGCAGGGGACTCCTCTATGGCTACACCTTC. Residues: CASSPSRGLLYGYTF.

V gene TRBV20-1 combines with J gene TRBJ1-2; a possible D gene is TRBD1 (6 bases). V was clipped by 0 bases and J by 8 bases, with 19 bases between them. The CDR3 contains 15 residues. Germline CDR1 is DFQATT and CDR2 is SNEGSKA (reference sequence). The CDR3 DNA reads TGCAGTGCTAGAGATTTACAGGGATCCCTCTACGGCTACACCTTC. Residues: CSARDLQGSLYGYTF.

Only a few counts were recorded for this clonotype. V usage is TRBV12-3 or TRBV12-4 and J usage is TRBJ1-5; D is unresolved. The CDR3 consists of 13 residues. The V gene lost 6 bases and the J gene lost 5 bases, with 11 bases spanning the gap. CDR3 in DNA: TGTGCCAGCAGCCCCGGGAGGTATCAGCCCCAGCATTTT. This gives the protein CASSPGRYQPQHF.

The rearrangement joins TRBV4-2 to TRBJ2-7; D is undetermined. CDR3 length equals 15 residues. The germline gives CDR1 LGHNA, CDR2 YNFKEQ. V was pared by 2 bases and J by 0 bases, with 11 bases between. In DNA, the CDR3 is TGTGCCAGCAGCCAACAGCCCGGAAGCTCCTACGAGCAGTACTTC. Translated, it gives CASSQQPGSSYEQYF.

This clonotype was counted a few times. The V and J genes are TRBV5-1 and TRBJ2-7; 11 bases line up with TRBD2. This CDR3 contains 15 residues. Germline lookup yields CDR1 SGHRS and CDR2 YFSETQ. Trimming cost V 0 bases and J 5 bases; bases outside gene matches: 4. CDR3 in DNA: TGCGCCAGCAGCTTGGATGTAGCGGGGGGGAACGAGCAGTACTTC. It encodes CASSLDVAGGNEQYF.

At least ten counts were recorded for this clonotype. This CDR3 reads CASSFGTNNEQFF. CDR3 DNA: TGTGCCAGCAGCTTTGGGACTAACAATGAGCAGTTCTTC. The gene calls are TRBV7-2 and TRBJ2-1; 7 bases fit TRBD2. Germline CDR1 and CDR2: SGHTA and FQGNSA. V lost 3 bases to trimming and J lost 5 bases; unmatched junction nucleotides: 1. The length of the CDR3 is 13 residues.

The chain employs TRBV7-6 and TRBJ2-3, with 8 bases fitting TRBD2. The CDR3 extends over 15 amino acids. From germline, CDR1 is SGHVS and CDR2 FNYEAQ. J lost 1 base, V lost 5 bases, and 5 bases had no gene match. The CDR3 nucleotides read TGTGCCAGCAGCCAGAGCGGGGGCGGCACAGATACGCAGTATTTT. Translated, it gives CASSQSGGGTDTQYF.

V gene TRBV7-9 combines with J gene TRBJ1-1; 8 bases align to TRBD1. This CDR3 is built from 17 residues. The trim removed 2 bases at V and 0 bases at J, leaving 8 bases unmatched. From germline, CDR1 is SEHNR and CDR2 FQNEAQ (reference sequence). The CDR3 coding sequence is TGTGCCAGCAGCTTACCCCTGGGGACAGGTTTGAACACTGAAGCTTTCTTT. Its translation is CASSLPLGTGLNTEAFF. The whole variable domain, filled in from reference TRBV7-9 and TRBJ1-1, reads DTGVSQNPRHKITKRGQNVTFRCDPISEHNRLYWYRQTLGQGPEFLTYFQNEAQLEKSRLLSDRFSAERPKGSFSTLEIQRTEQGDSAMYLCASSLPLGTGLNTEAFFGQGTRLTVV.

The CDR3 protein is CSAFKGLAQANEQFF. In DNA, the CDR3 is TGCAGTGCATTTAAGGGACTAGCGCAAGCCAATGAGCAGTTCTTC. The chain couples TRBV20-1 to TRBJ2-1, with 10 bases that match TRBD2. The CDR3 has 15 residues. Germline loops: CDR1 DFQATT, CDR2 SNEGSKA (reference sequence). With 6 bases clipped from V and 6 bases from J, the junction kept 11 bases outside the gene matches.

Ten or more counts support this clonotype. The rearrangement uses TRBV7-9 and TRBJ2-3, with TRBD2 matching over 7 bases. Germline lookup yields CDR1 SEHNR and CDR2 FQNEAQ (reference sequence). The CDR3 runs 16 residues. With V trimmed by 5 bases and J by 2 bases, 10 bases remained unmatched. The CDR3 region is CASSIPRDYLTDTQYF. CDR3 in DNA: TGTGCCAGCAGCATACCTCGGGACTACCTCACAGATACGCAGTATTTT.

The CDR3 here is CASSLGQTAQTGANVLTF. The CDR3 region has the DNA TGCGCCAGCAGCCTCGGACAGACCGCTCAGACTGGGGCCAACGTCCTGACTTTC. V gene TRBV5-1 combines with J gene TRBJ2-6; the D gene is possibly TRBD1 (6 bases). The V and J ends lost 4 bases and 2 bases respectively, with 19 bases between them. The CDR3 runs 18 residues. Per the germline V gene, CDR1 is SGHRS and CDR2 is YFSETQ.

The CDR3 DNA sequence: TGCGCCAGCAGCCCAGGGATGTCAAATGGCTACACCTTC. It yields the protein CASSPGMSNGYTF. V gene TRBV5-1 combines with J gene TRBJ1-2; D is possibly TRBD1 (5 bases). Germline loops: CDR1 SGHRS, CDR2 YFSETQ. The CDR3 covers 13 residues. V was pared by 4 bases and J by 6 bases, with 13 bases between.

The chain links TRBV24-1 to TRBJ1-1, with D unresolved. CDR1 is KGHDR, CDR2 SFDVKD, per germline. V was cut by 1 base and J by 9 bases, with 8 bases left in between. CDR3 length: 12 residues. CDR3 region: CATSDFGRQAFF. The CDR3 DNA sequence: TGTGCCACCAGTGATTTCGGACGCCAAGCTTTCTTT.

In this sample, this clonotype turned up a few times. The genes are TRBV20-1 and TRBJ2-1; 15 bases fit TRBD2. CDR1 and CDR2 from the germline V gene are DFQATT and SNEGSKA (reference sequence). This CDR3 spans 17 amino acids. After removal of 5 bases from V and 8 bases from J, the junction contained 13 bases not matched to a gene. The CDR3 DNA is TGCAGTGCTTTTGTGAGGACTAGCGGGAGGGTGCGACATGAGCAGTTCTTC. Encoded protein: CSAFVRTSGRVRHEQFF.

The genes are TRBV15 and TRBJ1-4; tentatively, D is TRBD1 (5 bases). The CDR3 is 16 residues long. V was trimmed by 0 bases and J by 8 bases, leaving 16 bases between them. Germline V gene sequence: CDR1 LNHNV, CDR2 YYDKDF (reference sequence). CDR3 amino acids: CATSREGVGVREKLFF. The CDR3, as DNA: TGTGCCACCAGCAGAGAAGGAGTAGGGGTTCGCGAAAAACTGTTTTTT.

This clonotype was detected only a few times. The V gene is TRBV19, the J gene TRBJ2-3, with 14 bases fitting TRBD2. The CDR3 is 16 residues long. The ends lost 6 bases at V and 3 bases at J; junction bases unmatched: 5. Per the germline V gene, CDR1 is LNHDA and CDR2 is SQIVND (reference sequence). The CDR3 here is CASRSWTSGRTDTQYF. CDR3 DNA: TGTGCCAGTAGGAGCTGGACTAGCGGGAGGACAGATACGCAGTATTTT. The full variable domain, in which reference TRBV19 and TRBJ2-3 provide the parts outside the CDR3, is DGGITQSPKYLFRKEGQNVTLSCEQNLNHDAMYWYRQDPGQGLRLIYYSQIVNDFQKGDIAEGYSVSREKKESFPLTVTSAQKNPTAFYLCASRSWTSGRTDTQYFGPGTRLTVL.

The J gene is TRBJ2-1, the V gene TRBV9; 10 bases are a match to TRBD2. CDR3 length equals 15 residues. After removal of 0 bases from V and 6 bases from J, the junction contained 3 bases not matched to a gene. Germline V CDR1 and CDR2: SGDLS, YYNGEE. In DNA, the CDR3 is TGTGCCAGCAGCGTAGGTTCTAGCGGGAGCAATGAGCAGTTCTTC. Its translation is CASSVGSSGSNEQFF.

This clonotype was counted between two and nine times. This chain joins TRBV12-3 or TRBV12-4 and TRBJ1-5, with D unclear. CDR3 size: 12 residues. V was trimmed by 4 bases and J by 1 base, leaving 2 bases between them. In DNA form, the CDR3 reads TGTGCCAGCAGTTGGAGCAATCAGCCCCAGCATTTT. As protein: CASSWSNQPQHF.

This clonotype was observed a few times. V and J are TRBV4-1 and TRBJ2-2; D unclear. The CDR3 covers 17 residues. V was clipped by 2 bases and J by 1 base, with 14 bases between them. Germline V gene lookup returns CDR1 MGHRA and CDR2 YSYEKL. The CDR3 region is CASSQHELRQNTGELFF. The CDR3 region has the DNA TGCGCCAGCAGCCAACACGAACTTCGACAGAACACCGGGGAGCTGTTTTTT.

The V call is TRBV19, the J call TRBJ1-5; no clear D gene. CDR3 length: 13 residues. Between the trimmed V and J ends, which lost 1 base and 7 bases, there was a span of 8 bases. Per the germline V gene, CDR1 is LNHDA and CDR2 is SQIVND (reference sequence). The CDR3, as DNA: TGTGCCAGTAGTATAGGCGGCCTCCAGCCCCAGCATTTT. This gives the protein CASSIGGLQPQHF. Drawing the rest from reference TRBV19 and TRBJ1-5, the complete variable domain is DGGITQSPKYLFRKEGQNVTLSCEQNLNHDAMYWYRQDPGQGLRLIYYSQIVNDFQKGDIAEGYSVSREKKESFPLTVTSAQKNPTAFYLCASSIGGLQPQHFGDGTRLSIL.

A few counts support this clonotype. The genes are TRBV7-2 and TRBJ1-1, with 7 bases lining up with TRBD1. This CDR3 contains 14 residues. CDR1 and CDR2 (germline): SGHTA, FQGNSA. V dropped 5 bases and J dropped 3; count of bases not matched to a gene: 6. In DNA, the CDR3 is TGTGCCAGCAGCCTCAGACAGGGTTACACTGAAGCTTTCTTT. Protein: CASSLRQGYTEAFF.

CDR3: CASSYLGGPPPQHF. CDR3 DNA sequence: TGTGCCAGCAGTTACTTAGGGGGGCCCCCGCCCCAGCATTTT. This chain uses TRBV6-5 with TRBJ1-5; the D gene is possibly TRBD1 (6 bases). In germline, CDR1 is MNHEY, CDR2 SVGAGI. V shed 1 base and J shed 9 bases, with 13 bases lying between them. The CDR3 consists of 14 residues.

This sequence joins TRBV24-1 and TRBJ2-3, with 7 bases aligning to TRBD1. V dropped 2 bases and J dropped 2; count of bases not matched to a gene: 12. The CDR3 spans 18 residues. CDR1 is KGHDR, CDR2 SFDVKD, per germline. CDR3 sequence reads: CATSDSPRTGSFTDTQYF. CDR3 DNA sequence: TGTGCCACCAGTGATTCTCCAAGGACAGGTTCATTCACAGATACGCAGTATTTT.